This T cell receptor (beta chain) was captured by sequencing in a study of CD4+ T cells in melanoma. The J segment lost 10 bases and the V segment lost 1 base, leaving 6 bases of the junction unmatched. The CDR3 runs to 14 residues. Germline values: CDR1 SNHLY, CDR2 FYNNEI. Turning to this clone: Its antigen is still unknown.

The protocol was immunoSEQ multiplex PCR, while the TCRdb copy is restricted to in-frame clones and leaves out a portion. There are roughly 10,000 clones in the sample; around two thirds occur only once, and roughly 24% lies in the top ten. Regarding the study as a whole: Diverse differentiation states were reported for melanoma neoantigen-specific CD4+ T cells. CD8+ T cell, macrophage and B cell function reportedly correlated with neoantigen-specific CD4+ T cells.

The V and J genes are TRBV2 and TRBJ1-4, with 7 bases aligning to TRBD1. The sequenced material came from cells from a culture (not recorded whether cultured in vitro). The clonotype originates from a human donor with melanoma. The chain's CDR3 is CASSEGDSRRKLFF. In nucleotides, the CDR3 is TGTGCCAGCAGTGAAGGGGACAGCCGGAGAAAACTGTTTTTT.